The 21 T cell receptor beta chains below come from one sample, sequenced in a study of T cell changes during pregnancy in multiple sclerosis. The table came from immunoSEQ multiplex PCR; TCRdb's copy has only in-frame clones and leaves some out. This sample carries 70,000 to 95,000 clones, 93% of them seen once, and the ten largest clones take more than 2.5%. Here the sequenced sample was peripheral blood, taken in the second trimester of pregnancy. These receptors were taken from a female donor with multiple sclerosis, enrolled in a pregnancy study.

The gene calls are TRBV6-1 and TRBJ2-7; possible D gene TRBD2, 5 bases. This CDR3 comprises 14 residues. Germline V gene sequence: CDR1 MNHNS, CDR2 SASEGT. V was cut by 10 bases and J by 5 bases, with 21 bases left in between. The chain's CDR3 is CATAPRRVVHEQYF. CDR3 nucleotide sequence: TGTGCCACCGCCCCCAGGCGGGTGGTACACGAGCAGTACTTC.

The rearrangement links TRBV5-8 to TRBJ2-5; perhaps TRBD1 as D (6 bases). This CDR3 has 17 residues. Germline V gives CDR1 SGHTS, CDR2 YDEGEE. V was shortened by 0 bases and J by 4 bases, with 19 bases between the two germline ends. The CDR3 is CASSLGKGVLMGETQYF. DNA of the CDR3: TGTGCCAGCAGCTTGGGAAAGGGGGTTTTGATGGGAGAGACCCAGTACTTC.

The table lists this clone with a count of one. The genes are TRBV18 and TRBJ2-6; TRBD1 matches 7 bases. CDR1 is KGHSH and CDR2 is LQKENI in the germline V gene. This CDR3 is 20 amino acids long. V dropped 3 bases and J dropped 0; count of bases not matched to a gene: 14. The CDR3 DNA sequence: TGTGCCAGCTCACCCTCCCAGGGGGTTGCCAGGGGCTCTGGGGCCAACGTCCTGACTTTC. It yields the protein CASSPSQGVARGSGANVLTF.

V usage is TRBV7-8 and J usage is TRBJ1-2, with 9 positions matching TRBD1. This CDR3 contains 14 residues. Germline assignment: CDR1 SGHVS and CDR2 FQNEAQ. The junction had 4 bases not matched to a gene; V was cut back by 5 bases and J by 3 bases. The CDR3 nucleotides are TGTGCCAGCAGCCAACAGGGGGCGGACTATGGCTACACCTTC. Its translation is CASSQQGADYGYTF.

The genes are TRBV5-6 and TRBJ2-7; possible D gene TRBD2, 6 bases. Germline V gives CDR1 SGHDT, CDR2 YYEEEE. With 2 bases removed from V and 5 bases from J, the gap between germline ends came to 8 bases. The CDR3 has 12 residues. CDR3 in DNA: TGTGCCAGCAGCTTCGGGGGTCACGAGCAGTACTTC. This encodes CASSFGGHEQYF.

As to this clone: Other DNA sequences in this specimen translate into the identical CDR3. The gene calls are TRBV6-5 and TRBJ2-7, with a tentative D call TRBD1 (6 bases). The CDR3 is 15 residues long. Germline lookup yields CDR1 MNHEY and CDR2 SVGAGI. The V end lost 9 bases, the J end lost 0 bases, and 18 bases lay between the germline ends. CDR3 coding DNA: TGTGCCAGTGGGACAAGCAATATACCCTCCTACGAGCAGTACTTC. It codes for CASGTSNIPSYEQYF.

The chain combines TRBV5-1 with TRBJ1-2; 7 bases fit TRBD1. J gave up 4 bases and V 0 bases, and 6 bases lay outside the gene matches. This CDR3 is 15 amino acids long. Germline V gene data show CDR1 as SGHRS and CDR2 as YFSETQ. CDR3 nucleotides: TGCGCCAGCAGCTTGGATTCCGGGACAGCCTATGGCTACACCTTC. The encoded protein is CASSLDSGTAYGYTF. Combining the CDR3 with reference TRBV5-1 and TRBJ1-2 gives the whole variable domain KAGVTQTPRYLIKTRGQQVTLSCSPISGHRSVSWYQQTPGQGLQFLFEYFSETQRNKGNFPGRFSGRQFSNSRSEMNVSTLELGDSALYLCASSLDSGTAYGYTFGSGTRLTVV.

The V gene is TRBV25-1, the J gene TRBJ2-2; 8 bases are a match to TRBD2. Germline assignment: CDR1 MGHDK and CDR2 SYGVNS. V shed 1 base, J shed 10 bases, and the junction held 8 bases outside the gene matches. This CDR3 comprises 15 residues. CDR3 sequence: CASSESRTSRVELFF. CDR3 DNA: TGTGCCAGCAGTGAATCCCGGACTAGCCGGGTGGAGCTGTTTTTT.

The chain recombines TRBV7-9 with TRBJ2-2; 10 bases agree with TRBD1. Germline assignment: CDR1 SEHNR and CDR2 FQNEAQ (reference sequence). The CDR3 is 17 amino acids. With 5 bases clipped from V and 5 bases from J, the junction kept 11 bases outside the gene matches. Here the CDR3 DNA reads TGTGCCAGCAGCATGGGGACAGGGGACCTTTGGACCGGGGAGCTGTTTTTT. Translated, it gives CASSMGTGDLWTGELFF.

V usage is TRBV15 and J usage is TRBJ2-1, with 13 bases aligning to TRBD2. The germline V gene encodes CDR1 LNHNV and CDR2 YYDKDF (reference sequence). CDR3 length equals 15 residues. The V segment lost 3 bases and the J segment 9 bases; nucleotides outside the gene matches: 5. CDR3 amino acids: CATSSTSGGAFEQFF. CDR3 bases: TGTGCCACCAGCAGCACTAGCGGGGGGGCCTTTGAGCAGTTCTTC.

This rearrangement joins TRBV27 to TRBJ2-5, with 9 bases aligning to TRBD2. CDR3 size: 18 residues. Trimming at V came to 2 bases and at J to 1 base, leaving 11 bases not matched to a gene. CDR1 is MNHEY and CDR2 is SMNVEV in the germline V gene (reference sequence). The CDR3 coding sequence is TGTGCCAGCAGTTTAACCCCGGGGCTAGCGGGAATCCAAGAGACCCAGTACTTC. As protein: CASSLTPGLAGIQETQYF.

This chain links TRBV9 with TRBJ1-4; D is perhaps TRBD1 (5 bases). The CDR3 is 14 residues long. Germline V lookup: CDR1 SGDLS, CDR2 YYNGEE. Trimming pared 3 bases from V and 3 bases from J, leaving 9 bases between. This chain's CDR3 is CASSAAGPNEKLFF. For the CDR3, the DNA is TGTGCCAGCAGCGCGGCGGGGCCTAATGAAAAACTGTTTTTT.

The CDR3 reads CASSQLQGWATDTQYF. The DNA of the CDR3 is TGTGCCAGCAGCCAATTACAGGGGTGGGCCACAGATACGCAGTATTTT. The chain is built from TRBV4-2 and TRBJ2-3; 7 bases line up with TRBD1. CDR1 LGHNA and CDR2 YNFKEQ come from the germline V gene. V lost 2 bases to trimming and J lost 2 bases; unmatched junction nucleotides: 7. The CDR3 sequence is 16 residues long.

The chain combines TRBV11-2 with TRBJ2-5; D is unclear. The CDR3 runs to 16 residues. Trimming pared 1 base from V and 5 bases from J, leaving 17 bases between. Germline CDR1 reads SGHAT; CDR2 reads FQNNGV. CDR3 in DNA: TGTGCCAGCAGCTTAGGCTCTAGTCGCCGATCGGAGACCCAGTACTTC. This gives the protein CASSLGSSRRSETQYF.

This sequence joins TRBV29-1 and TRBJ1-3, with D unresolved. The germline gives CDR1 SQVTM, CDR2 ANQGSEA. CDR3 length: 13 residues. V was pared by 6 bases and J by 0 bases, with 9 bases between. The CDR3 here is CSVVANSGNTIYF. CDR3 nucleotide sequence: TGCAGCGTGGTGGCCAACTCTGGAAACACCATATATTTT.

V usage is TRBV29-1 and J usage is TRBJ1-1; D unresolved. The CDR3 covers 12 residues. Germline V lookup: CDR1 SQVTM, CDR2 ANQGSEA. Trimming pared 7 bases from V and 0 bases from J, leaving 9 bases between. The CDR3 nucleotides are TGCAGCGCAATGTTCATGAACACTGAAGCTTTCTTT. It encodes CSAMFMNTEAFF. Full variable domain (rest looked up from reference TRBV29-1 and TRBJ1-1): SAVISQKPSRDICQRGTSLTIQCQVDSQVTMMFWYRQQPGQSLTLIATANQGSEATYESGFVIDKFPISRPNLTFSTLTVSNMSPEDSSIYLCSAMFMNTEAFFGQGTRLTVV.

The J gene is TRBJ2-7, the V gene TRBV7-9; no clear D gene. The germline CDR1 and CDR2 sequences are SEHNR and FQNEAQ (reference sequence). The CDR3 runs 12 residues. Trimming took off 5 bases at V and 6 bases at J, with 11 bases between the two ends. CDR3 amino acids: CASSPTLREQYF. The CDR3 DNA reads as TGTGCCAGCAGCCCGACATTGCGCGAGCAGTACTTC.

The J gene is TRBJ1-1, the V gene TRBV5-1, with a tentative D call TRBD1 (6 bases). This CDR3 spans 17 amino acids. In germline, CDR1 is SGHRS, CDR2 YFSETQ. V lost 0 bases and J lost 1, with 16 bases in between. This CDR3 is CASSLERGGPRNTEAFF. CDR3 DNA sequence: TGCGCCAGCAGCTTGGAACGAGGGGGTCCGAGGAACACTGAAGCTTTCTTT.

The chain is built from TRBV27 and TRBJ1-2; 7 bases are a match to TRBD1. There are 15 residues in the CDR3. The V and J ends lost 3 bases and 8 bases, in that order; junction bases with no gene match: 12. The germline V gene encodes CDR1 MNHEY and CDR2 SMNVEV (reference sequence). In DNA form, the CDR3 reads TGTGCCAGCAGTTTCCTCCCCACGACAGGGTCCGGCTACACCTTC. Translated: CASSFLPTTGSGYTF.

This chain links TRBV27 with TRBJ2-2; weak D call: TRBD2 (6 bases). With 1 base removed from V and 5 bases from J, the gap between germline ends came to 17 bases. The CDR3 runs to 17 residues. Germline assignment: CDR1 MNHEY and CDR2 SMNVEV (reference sequence). For the CDR3, the DNA is TGTGCCAGCAGTTTATACGGGGGTCTGGGATTTACCGGGGAGCTGTTTTTT. It codes for CASSLYGGLGFTGELFF.

V is TRBV2 and J is TRBJ2-7, with a tentative D call TRBD2 (7 bases). CDR1 and CDR2 (germline): SNHLY, FYNNEI. V dropped 6 bases and J dropped 6 bases, with 18 bases sitting between them. The CDR3 has 14 residues. CDR3 in amino acids: CASSVQGGGSEQYF. As DNA, the CDR3 is TGTGCCAGCAGCGTCCAAGGGGGGGGCAGCGAGCAGTACTTC.